These 9 T cell receptor beta chains were sequenced from one sample in a study of spatial heterogeneity in lung cancer. Via MiXCR, TCRdb re-called the 5' RACE reads, giving one row per CDR3 protein. The sample carries about 5,400 distinct CDR3 sequences, around a third recorded once. Described time point: sample taken at primary tumor resection. Unsorted whole RNA from tumor, nontumor lung or frozen PBMC underwent sequencing. The specimen was PBMCs, collected at surgery. The source is a female donor with early-stage non-small cell lung cancer.

This clonotype is deemed medium-sized. This beta chain lies outside the target of a library built for alpha chains; its clone size means little. The rearrangement links TRBV29-1 to TRBJ2-1; D gene uncertain. Germline values: CDR1 SQVTM, CDR2 ANQGSEA. The CDR3 is made up of 10 amino acids. V was trimmed by 4 bases and J by 6 bases, leaving 4 bases between them. This CDR3 reads CSVASNEQFF. The CDR3 DNA reads as TGCAGCGTTGCTTCCAATGAGCAGTTCTTC.

Points on this clonotype: Since it is a stray read in a library aimed at alpha chains, this beta chain has a size that is not meaningful. The rearrangement joins TRBV29-1 to TRBJ2-2; 7 nucleotides match TRBD1. This CDR3 has 14 residues. The V gene end was trimmed by 5 bases and the J gene end by 6 bases; junction bases not matched to a gene: 9. Germline loops: CDR1 SQVTM, CDR2 ANQGSEA. CDR3 sequence (DNA): TGCAGCGTTTCTGAGGCAACAGGGGCCGGGGAGCTGTTTTTT. Translating gives CSVSEATGAGELFF.

This clonotype was seen only a few times. Since the library was made to target alpha chains, this beta chain is a stray read and its abundance is not meaningful. The chain links TRBV6-5 to TRBJ2-7; D ambiguous. CDR3 length: 14 residues. The V end was cut by 6 bases, the J end by 2 bases, with 14 bases between. Germline assignment: CDR1 MNHEY and CDR2 SVGAGI. In DNA, the CDR3 is TGTGCCAGCAGCCCGACGGCAGTCACCTACGAGCAGTACTTC. Translation gives CASSPTAVTYEQYF.

In regard to this clonotype: As an off-target read in a library built for alpha chains, this beta chain has a frequency of little significance. The chain combines TRBV11-3 with TRBJ2-3; TRBD1 matches 9 bases. Germline CDR1 and CDR2: SGHNT and YENEEA. The CDR3 is 15 amino acids. The trim removed 6 bases at V and 3 bases at J, leaving 7 bases unmatched. CDR3 residues: CASSAGQGRTDTQYF. The CDR3 DNA reads as TGTGCCAGCAGTGCTGGACAGGGGCGTACAGATACGCAGTATTTT.

A remark on this clonotype: This beta chain slipped into a library made for alpha chains as a stray read, so its size is not meaningful. The chain joins TRBV12-3 or TRBV12-4 to TRBJ1-5, with D tentatively TRBD1 (5 bases). V gave up 5 bases and J gave up 0 bases, with 14 bases separating them. The CDR3 spans 16 residues. CDR3 nucleotide sequence: TGTGCCAGCAGTAACACAGGTGGCTATAGCAATCAGCCCCAGCATTTT. Translated, it gives CASSNTGGYSNQPQHF.

Note on this clonotype: The library was built for alpha chains, so this beta chain is an off-target read and its size means little. The rearrangement uses TRBV5-1 and TRBJ2-6, with D unclear. The CDR3 consists of 14 residues. The V end was cut by 1 base, the J end by 3 bases, with 5 bases between. Germline CDR1 reads SGHRS; CDR2 reads YFSETQ. The CDR3 is CASSLSDGANVLTF. DNA for the CDR3: TGCGCCAGCAGCTTGTCGGATGGGGCCAACGTCCTGACTTTC.

As regards this clonotype: A library made for alpha chains picked up this beta chain off target, so its size means little. The chain couples TRBV12-3 or TRBV12-4 to TRBJ2-1; possibly TRBD1 or TRBD2 for D (5 bases each). The CDR3 loop spans 16 amino acids. V shed 6 bases and J shed 0 bases, with 15 bases lying between them. CDR3 DNA sequence: TGTGCCAGCAGAACCGGGACCCTCAGCTCCTACAATGAGCAGTTCTTC. Residues: CASRTGTLSSYNEQFF.

This clonotype appeared a single time. Being off target in a library aimed at alpha chains, this beta chain has a size of little meaning. This sequence joins TRBV20-1 and TRBJ2-7; TRBD2 matches at 9 bases. The V segment lost 0 bases and the J segment 1 base; nucleotides outside the gene matches: 4. Germline CDR1 DFQATT, CDR2 SNEGSKA (reference sequence). CDR3 size: 15 residues. CDR3 nucleotides: TGCAGTGCTAGAGATCCGCTAGCGGGGTCCTACGAGCAGTACTTC. Its protein product is CSARDPLAGSYEQYF.

This clonotype was seen more than once but under ten times. This beta chain is an unintended read in a library built for alpha chains; its size means little. This sequence joins TRBV20-1 and TRBJ2-3; TRBD2 agrees at 9 bases. This CDR3 comprises 15 residues. From germline, CDR1 is DFQATT and CDR2 SNEGSKA (reference sequence). V shed 6 bases and J 3 bases; nucleotides not matched to a gene: 10. The chain's CDR3 is CSARGGAGITDTQYF. CDR3 bases: TGCAGTGCCCGCGGGGGGGCTGGGATAACAGATACGCAGTATTTT.